Below are 10 T cell receptor beta chains sequenced from a single sample in a study of Ad26.COV2.S vaccination and SARS-CoV-2 variants. Specified treatment: around 19 received Ad26.COV2.S at low or high dose, single or two shots; 5 received placebo; per-sample allocation not given. Material that was analyzed had been drawn on day 63 after the first vaccine or placebo injection. TCRdb's copy holds only in-frame clones and misses some; the assay was immunoSEQ multiplex PCR. Of some 320,000 clones listed, around four fifths were seen once; the top ten hold approximately 2.1%. This specimen was peripheral blood, taken in a trial of Ad26.COV2.S vaccine versus placebo. Receptor source: a person between 18 and 60 years old who received the Ad26.COV2.S COVID-19 vaccine or a placebo.

CDR3 sequence (DNA): TGTGCCAGCAGCGTAGAAAAGGGGCCAACAGATACGCAGTATTTT. Its translation is CASSVEKGPTDTQYF. J is TRBJ2-3 and V is TRBV9, with a possible D match to TRBD1 (5 bases). CDR3 length equals 15 residues. Germline V gene lookup returns CDR1 SGDLS and CDR2 YYNGEE. The V and J ends lost 0 bases and 3 bases respectively, with 11 bases between them. The variable domain in full, with the rest retrieved from reference TRBV9 and TRBJ2-3, is DSGVTQTPKHLITATGQRVTLRCSPRSGDLSVYWYQQSLDQGLQFLIQYYNGEERAKGNILERFSAQQFPDLHSELNLSSLELGDSALYFCASSVEKGPTDTQYFGPGTRLTVL.

V is TRBV6-5 and J is TRBJ1-5, with a weak D call TRBD1 (6 bases). Deletions cut 5 bases from V and 3 bases from J, with 11 bases between. From germline, CDR1 is MNHEY and CDR2 SVGAGI. The CDR3 spans 14 residues. The CDR3 loop is CASSPTGPNQPQHF. The CDR3 DNA sequence: TGTGCCAGCAGTCCGACAGGTCCCAATCAGCCCCAGCATTTT.

CDR3 in amino acids: CASSYTGDSPLHF. The CDR3 DNA reads TGTGCCAGCAGTTATACAGGGGATTCACCCCTCCACTTT. The genes are TRBV12-3 or TRBV12-4 and TRBJ1-6; 7 bases fit TRBD1. Trimming cost V 4 bases and J 8 bases; bases outside gene matches: 2. The CDR3 covers 13 residues.

The V call is TRBV7-2, the J call TRBJ2-7; TRBD1 agrees at 9 bases. V dropped 4 bases and J dropped 4; count of bases not matched to a gene: 11. Germline V CDR1 and CDR2: SGHTA, FQGNSA. The CDR3 loop spans 16 amino acids. The CDR3 protein is CASSSTGGQGLYEQYF. In DNA, the CDR3 is TGTGCCAGCAGCTCCACAGGGGGCCAGGGTTTGTACGAGCAGTACTTC.

This clone was counted only a few times. J is TRBJ2-7 and V is TRBV5-1; 11 positions match TRBD2. Per germline, CDR1 SGHRS and CDR2 YFSETQ. V shed 6 bases and J 3 bases; nucleotides not matched to a gene: 8. The CDR3 has 15 residues. The CDR3 DNA is TGCGCCAGCACGGTAGGGACTAGCGGCCTCTACGAGCAGTACTTC. Its translation is CASTVGTSGLYEQYF.

The V call is TRBV4-1, the J call TRBJ1-4, with TRBD1 identical over 9 bases. The germline V gene has CDR1 MGHRA and CDR2 YSYEKL. This CDR3 region has 15 residues. V shed 8 bases, J shed 4 bases, and the junction held 8 bases outside the gene matches. Here the CDR3 reads CASATGGAINEKLFF. Written as DNA, the CDR3 is TGCGCCAGCGCAACAGGGGGCGCGATTAATGAAAAACTGTTTTTT.

The rearrangement uses TRBV18 and TRBJ1-2; 9 bases map to TRBD1. J gave up 7 bases and V 0 bases, and 9 bases lay outside the gene matches. Germline CDR1 reads KGHSH; CDR2 reads LQKENI. The CDR3 has 16 amino acids. The CDR3 loop reads CASSPPTGQGTSGYTF. DNA of the CDR3: TGTGCCAGCTCACCACCCACGGGACAGGGTACCTCTGGCTACACCTTC.

The rearrangement joins TRBV13 to TRBJ1-2, with 8 bases aligning to TRBD1. The CDR3 sequence is 15 residues long. Germline-derived CDR1 and CDR2 are PRHDT and FYEKMQ (reference sequence). The V gene end was trimmed by 3 bases and the J gene end by 0 bases; junction bases not matched to a gene: 3. CDR3 sequence: CASSFRDRPNYGYTF. CDR3 in DNA: TGTGCCAGCAGCTTCCGGGACAGGCCTAACTATGGCTACACCTTC.

CDR3 bases: TGTGCCAGCAGCCCCAGGGGGATTGCGGGGGGGCTTACGCAGTATTTT. Its translation: CASSPRGIAGGLTQYF. The chain links TRBV27 to TRBJ2-3; TRBD2 agrees at 9 bases. This CDR3 is 16 amino acids long. The germline CDR1 and CDR2 sequences are MNHEY and SMNVEV (reference sequence). The junction had 15 bases not matched to a gene; V was cut back by 6 bases and J by 8 bases.

This chain's CDR3 is CAIYGGLSGNTIYF. Here the CDR3 DNA reads TGTGCCATCTACGGGGGTTTGTCTGGAAACACCATATATTTT. The rearrangement uses TRBV5-7 and TRBJ1-3; D possibly corresponds to TRBD1 (5 bases). TRBV5-7 counts as an open reading frame of uncertain function. V lost 9 bases to trimming and J lost 1 base, with 14 bases between them. The CDR3 is 14 amino acids.